This TCR beta chain originates from a study of blood T cell repertoires in COVID-19. For the study at large: From the United States, Italy and Spain came samples of acute and convalescent COVID-19.

Authors' analysis steps: How many nucleated cells were present was estimated from reference gene primer amplification. The table came from immunoSEQ multiplex PCR; TCRdb's copy has only in-frame clones and leaves some out. V and J calls and clone size are given by that table; D and trimming were obtained from the DNA. Among 130,000 to 150,000 clones, roughly nine tenths were seen once, and the ten largest hold 3%. Germline-derived CDR1 and CDR2 are SGHRS and YFSETQ. V lost 0 bases and J lost 0, with 7 bases in between. The CDR3 is 15 residues long. Input material: peripheral blood. This sequence originates from a woman aged 55-75 years with active COVID-19. The V gene is TRBV5-1, the J gene TRBJ2-4; D remains unclear. As DNA, the CDR3 is TGCGCCAGCAGCTTGGGGGCCCTAGCCAAAAACATTCAGTACTTC. Protein sequence: CASSLGALAKNIQYF.